The subject of this entry is one T cell receptor (beta chain). It has no known antigen specificity. No much larger clonotype is one base removed from it; base qualities were not supplied. The data derive from a study of cytomegalovirus exposure and HLA in healthy donors (dated by TCRdb to 2017 to 2019). General notes on the study: In an earlier analysis of some 550 of the donors, 250 to 300 Gb of sequence data and 90 million to 130 million unique TCR beta sequences from approximately 180 million T cells were reported. Around 330 gigabases of sequencing data and roughly 80 million unique TCR sequences made up an early release that covered several hundred HLA-typed donors. Among the roughly 390 genotyped donors, approximately 81% belonged to the genetic ancestry cluster associated with self-reported Caucasian donors. The aim of the study was to test whether cataloging public T cell receptors could identify signatures of past pathogen exposure. The study used immunosequencing to profile the T cell repertoires of several hundred subjects and linked those repertoires to cytomegalovirus serostatus. Along with the roughly 670-subject first cohort, a separate validation cohort of over a hundred different subjects was used. To predict cytomegalovirus infection status, the study brought together high-throughput TCR immunosequencing, statistical association of individual TCRs with disease status, and machine learning. In a later analysis, previously published TCR beta repertoires from 550 to 750 donors were re-analyzed and high-resolution HLA genotyping was added so that TCR occurrence patterns could be studied. In the later analysis, no new phenotypic data were used to find candidate immune exposures; instead, reliance was placed on TCR beta sequences and their occurrence across donors. In an earlier analysis of 587 of the donors, high-throughput TCR beta sequencing was used to judge whether each TCR beta V gene segment behaved as functional or pseudogenic. Donor age, sex, ethnicity and CMV serostatus were compiled alongside the repertoire data. In a later genetic analysis, genome-wide SNP genotypes for about three fifths of the roughly 670 donors were used, and that subset was treated as a discovery cohort. All discovery cohort repertoires had been generated using a single sequencing platform. HLA typing included class I and class II loci at four-digit resolution. Typing coverage differed by locus: A, B, C, DRB1 and DQB1 were typed in roughly 629-630 donors, DQA1 in 522, DPA1 in some 610, and DPB1 in 450 to 490. Four to six DR-DQ haplotypes were handled as single units for association and clustering, since linkage in the cohort was strong. Across 398 genotyped donors of the cohort, an average of approximately 240,000 unique TCR beta nucleotide sequences per donor were sequenced, and 15% to 20% of those sequences were non-productive. Results the study describes overall, beyond this receptor: According to a later analysis, most CMV-associated TCR beta chains appeared to be HLA-restricted, and the HLA associations seemed to be driven largely by CMV exposure. HLA typing was unavailable for some donors at each locus, so association tests used only the typed subset. Sequencing depth was assumed to be roughly uniform across donors in the presence/absence analyses, though that assumption may not hold. Most TCR sequences were observed very rarely across donors, whereas some public TCRs were present in many individuals. A cluster of highly shared sequence variants was judged likely to represent a technical artifact of the sequencing pipeline. V-gene and J-gene trimming of TCR beta chains was associated with a missense DCLRE1C variant in a later genetic analysis, and the association was replicated in an independent cohort. In this cohort, only TCR beta chains were sequenced, and detectable features were limited by the absence of alpha or paired-chain data. A total of about 180 TCR beta chains were listed by the study as associated with cytomegalovirus. A further reported finding was that TCR beta sequences accurately predicted the HLA-A and HLA-B alleles for most subjects in the first cohort. The authors suggested that the approach could potentially be generalized to other disease states and immunological phenotypes. Several of the top co-occurrence clusters appeared to be linked to parvovirus B19, influenza, CMV and Epstein-Barr virus, according to a later analysis. The earlier analysis of 450 to 700 of the donors excluded roughly 17 rarely observed V segments, including chromosome 9 orphons, because counts were too low. Because the 87-base-pair reads could not distinguish some IMGT-functional V segments, including TRBV6-2 and TRBV6-3, those segments were excluded. Compared with the roughly 670-donor mean, donors in an Asian-associated ancestry cluster had fewer N-insertions in productive TCRs, according to a later genetic analysis. A later analysis found that HLA-associated TCR beta chains were more clonally expanded and had lower generation probabilities than equally common non-associated chains. An earlier analysis of roughly 570 of the donors showed that most TCR beta V segments appeared in productive rearrangements either about 90% or about 30% of the time, which broadly matched IMGT annotations. At a false discovery rate of 0.05, a later analysis linked some 18,000 TCR beta sequences to specific HLA alleles. Correlated functional status among segregating V segments might reflect linkage disequilibrium, but an unknown experimental factor could not be ruled out. CMV serostatus was the only immune exposure information available for the cohort. When HLA alleles, especially DR and DQ, strongly co-occurred, attributing TCR associations to individual alleles was difficult. In a later analysis, TCR association rates were found to vary across HLA loci, with the most associated TCRs seen for DRB1 alleles and the fewest for HLA-C alleles. The classifier was reported to diagnose cytomegalovirus status with high specificity and sensitivity in both the original cohort and the validation cohort. In vitro tests confirmed that three of the cytomegalovirus-associated TCR beta chains recognize cytomegalovirus antigens.

The cohort comprised under 700 healthy bone marrow donors. At the time of sampling, every cohort member was nominally healthy, though immune exposures that went unrecorded were likely present. The donor tested CMV seropositive, placing the donor among the 250 to 350 seropositive members of the cohort. A peripheral blood sample was collected from each donor, and TCR beta sequencing was performed on peripheral blood mononuclear cells. The Qiagen DNeasy Blood Extraction Kit was used to extract genomic DNA from the blood cell samples. The CDR3, from cysteine to phenylalanine, totals 14 residues. Of all the DNA, just the CDR3 is kept, 42 bases in frame from base 1. CDR1 and CDR2, per the germline V gene, are MNHNS and SASEGT. Ends trimmed: V by 8 bases, J by 2 bases; bases unmatched to a gene: 8. Libraries were prepared through the immunoSEQ multiplex PCR assay. A mixture of 60 forward primers for TCR Vbeta segments and 13 reverse primers for TCR Jbeta segments was used in the multiplex PCR. Amplification of the CDR3 region of rearranged TCR beta genes was performed with a multiplex PCR assay on genomic DNA. The Illumina HiSeq System was used to sequence the amplified TCR beta libraries as 87-base-pair reads. The authors' pipeline ran thus. A later analysis tallied about 77 million unique TCR beta chains across the 550 to 850 repertoires, and around 12 million of those chains were shared by two or more donors. A nearest-neighbor algorithm error-corrected the raw reads and collapsed the reads into unique sequences, merging closely related sequences to remove PCR and sequencing errors. Alignment of CDR3 sequences to IMGT reference sequences was used to assign V, D and J gene segments. Each retained sequence needed at least a six-nucleotide match to both a V gene segment and a J gene segment. Rearrangements were called productive when the CDR3 lacked stop codons and stayed in frame with V and J; all others were non-productive. CDR3 was defined by IMGT convention, running from the second conserved V-encoded cysteine to the conserved J-encoded phenylalanine. The earlier analysis of roughly 590 of the donors excluded sequences that lacked an unambiguous match to a single V gene segment. An earlier analysis of under 750 of the donors called V segments functional above 56.7% productive rearrangements and segregating when the between-donor standard deviation exceeded 5%. A statistical classification framework was built for diagnosing cytomegalovirus status from the catalog of TCR beta chain sequences. A later analysis assigned V and J genes by comparing TCR nucleotide sequences with IMGT/GENE-DB human TR gene sequences. Using the TCRdist pipeline, a later analysis assigned CDR3 sequences along with most-parsimonious VDJ recombination scenarios. In a later analysis, each TCR beta chain was defined by its CDR3 amino acid sequence together with its V-gene family, and reads lacking a unique V-gene family were excluded. A later analysis removed roughly 590 highly shared, low-generation-probability nucleotide sequences to deal with suspected cross-contamination and a sequencing artifact. In a later analysis, a clonal expansion index was calculated for each public chain from normalized within-repertoire ranks of inferred template counts. In a later analysis, generation probabilities were computed using a VDJ recombination model fitted to out-of-frame rearrangements, and the results were checked against IGoR. In a later analysis, hypergeometric tests were used to score TCR-TCR, TCR-HLA and TCR-CMV co-occurrence, with a repertoire-size bias correction applied to TCR pairs. In a later analysis, false discovery rates were estimated by permuting HLA or CMV assignments 20 times. In a later analysis, co-occurring TCRs were grouped using DBSCAN, with TCRdist sequence similarity added in when clustering inside HLA-allele-positive subsets. For co-occurrence clustering, repertoires with fewer than 30,000 or more than 120,000 public chains were excluded, along with roughly 5 repertoires with anomalous nucleotide sharing. As stored in TCRdb, this immuneACCESS dataset retains in-frame rearrangements with V and J assigned. A fraction of the clones does not appear; measured against another copy, unresolved V genes explain less than half of the discrepancy, and the remainder lacks a known reason. V and J calls and clone size come straight from that table; D and trimming were deduced from the DNA. This sample holds roughly 160,000 clones; 70% to 90% were observed only once. The ten top clones hold around 2.6% of the sample.

Recombination joined TRBV6-1 with TRBJ2-7; 8 of the junction bases match TRBD1. This TCR was recovered from a man aged 25 to 40 in good health and CMV-seropositive. The sample comprised PBMCs. The encoded CDR3 is CASGKDRETYEQYF. The nucleotide sequence reads as follows: TGTGCCAGCGGAAAGGACAGGGAAACCTACGAGCAGTACTTC.